These T cell receptor beta chains were read from a single sample in a study of CD8+ T cells in alopecia areata. The assay was immunoSEQ multiplex PCR, and TCRdb's table has in-frame clones only and misses some. The repertoire holds 200,000 to 250,000 clones, with under 75% as singletons. This sample comprised CD4+ T cells sorted from blood, obtained at week 4, from a patient treated with tofacitinib. Receptor source: a human donor with alopecia areata. CDR3s leave out the opening cysteine and the closing phenylalanine or tryptophan.

TRBV7-8	TRBJ2-3	ASSLGPRVPQNTDTQY
TRBV6-1	TRBJ2-1	ASSEGWIEQF
TRBV9	TRBJ2-3	ASSAPWVDTQY
TRBV30	TRBJ2-3	AWSRAGGDTQY
TRBV7-2	TRBJ2-3	ASSLTPLSMTDTQY
TRBV29-1	TRBJ2-5	SVEEVHIGGATQY
TRBV30	TRBJ2-2	AWSDLQNRGELF
TRBV30	TRBJ1-6	AWSWEKNSPLH
TRBV5-1	TRBJ1-1	ASSPGGQDTEAF
TRBV30	TRBJ1-2	AWDYRGYGYT
TRBV30	TRBJ2-3	AYSDRSTDTQY
TRBV19	.	ASSRTVTYEQY
TRBV29-1	TRBJ1-1	SVAGLRRVTEAF
TRBV5-6	TRBJ2-7	ASSLAGQGFEQY
TRBV10-3	TRBJ1-3	ATQPDASGNTIY
TRBV5-1	TRBJ2-7	ASSRSAGDYEQY
TRBV7-4	TRBJ1-2	ASSPGYGYT
TRBV5-4	TRBJ2-1	ASSSTRQSYNEQF
TRBV27	TRBJ2-1	ASSLGLAGPYNEQF
TRBV18	TRBJ2-1	ASSTSTGGGNEQF
TRBV20-1	TRBJ2-2	SVQTPGELF
TRBV5-1	TRBJ1-2	ASSGDRVGDYGYT
TRBV4-3	TRBJ2-4	ASSQGGDRKNIQY
TRBV10-3	TRBJ2-7	AIRSANLEQY
TRBV27	TRBJ2-7	ASSFNAASYEQY
TRBV6-5	TRBJ1-4	ASSSRTGKLF
TRBV4-3	TRBJ2-7	ASSQFTGTPQQY